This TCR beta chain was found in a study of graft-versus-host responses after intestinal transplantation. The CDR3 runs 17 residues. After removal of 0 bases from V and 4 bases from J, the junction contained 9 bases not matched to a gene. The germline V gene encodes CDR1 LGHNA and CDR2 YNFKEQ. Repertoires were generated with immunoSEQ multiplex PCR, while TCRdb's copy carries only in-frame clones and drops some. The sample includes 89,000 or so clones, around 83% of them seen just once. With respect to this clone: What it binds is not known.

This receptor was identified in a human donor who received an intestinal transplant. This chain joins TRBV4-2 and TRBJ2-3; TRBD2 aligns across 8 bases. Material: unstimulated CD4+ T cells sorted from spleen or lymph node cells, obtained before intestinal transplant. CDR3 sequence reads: CASSQDGTSFGADTQYF. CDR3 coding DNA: TGTGCCAGCAGCCAAGATGGGACTAGTTTTGGTGCAGATACGCAGTATTTT.